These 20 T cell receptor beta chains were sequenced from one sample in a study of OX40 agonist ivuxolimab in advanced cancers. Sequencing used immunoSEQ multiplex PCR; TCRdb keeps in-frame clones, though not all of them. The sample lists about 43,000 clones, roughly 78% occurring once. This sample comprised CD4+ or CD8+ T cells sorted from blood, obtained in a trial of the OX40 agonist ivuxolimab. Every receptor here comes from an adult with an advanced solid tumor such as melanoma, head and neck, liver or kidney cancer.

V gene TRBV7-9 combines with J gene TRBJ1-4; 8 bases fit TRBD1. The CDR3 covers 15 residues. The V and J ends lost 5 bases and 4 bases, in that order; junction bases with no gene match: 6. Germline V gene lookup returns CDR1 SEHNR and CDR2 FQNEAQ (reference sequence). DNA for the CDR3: TGTGCCAGCAGCCCAGGACAGGGCTTTAATGAAAAACTGTTTTTT. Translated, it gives CASSPGQGFNEKLFF.

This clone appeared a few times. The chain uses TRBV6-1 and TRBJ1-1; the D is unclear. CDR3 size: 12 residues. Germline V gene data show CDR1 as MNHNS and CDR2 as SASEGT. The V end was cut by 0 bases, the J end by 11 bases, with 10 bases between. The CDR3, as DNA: TGTGCCAGCAGTGAAGCAAGGACTCGGGCTTTCTTT. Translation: CASSEARTRAFF.

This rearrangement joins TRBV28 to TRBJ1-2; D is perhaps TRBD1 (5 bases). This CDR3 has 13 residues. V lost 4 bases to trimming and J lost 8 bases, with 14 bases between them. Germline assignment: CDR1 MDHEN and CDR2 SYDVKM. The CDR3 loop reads CASSSYQRGGYTF. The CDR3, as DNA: TGTGCCAGCAGTTCTTATCAGCGGGGGGGCTACACCTTC.

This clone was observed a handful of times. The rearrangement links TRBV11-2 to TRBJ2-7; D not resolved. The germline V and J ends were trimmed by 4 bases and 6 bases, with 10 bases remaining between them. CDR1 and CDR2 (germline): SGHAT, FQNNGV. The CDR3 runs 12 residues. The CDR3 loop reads CASSSMGTEQYF. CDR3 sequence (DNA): TGTGCCAGCAGCTCGATGGGCACCGAGCAGTACTTC.

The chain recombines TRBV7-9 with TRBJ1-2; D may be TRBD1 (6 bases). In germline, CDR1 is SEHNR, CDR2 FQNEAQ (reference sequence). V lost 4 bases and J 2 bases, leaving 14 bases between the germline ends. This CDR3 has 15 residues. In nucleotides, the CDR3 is TGTGCCAGCAGCTACGCCAGGGGTGGGAACTATGGCTACACCTTC. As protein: CASSYARGGNYGYTF.

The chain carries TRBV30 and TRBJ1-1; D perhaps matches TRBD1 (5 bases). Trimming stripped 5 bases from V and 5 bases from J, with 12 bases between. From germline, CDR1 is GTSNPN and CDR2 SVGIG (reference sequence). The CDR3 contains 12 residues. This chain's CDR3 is CAWAQGWTEAFF. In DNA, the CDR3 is TGTGCCTGGGCGCAGGGCTGGACTGAAGCTTTCTTT.

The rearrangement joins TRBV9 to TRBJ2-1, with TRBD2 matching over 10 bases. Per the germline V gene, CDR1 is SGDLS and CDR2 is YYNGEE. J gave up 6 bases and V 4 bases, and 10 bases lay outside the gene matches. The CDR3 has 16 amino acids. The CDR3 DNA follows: TGTGCCAGCAGCCCCCGCCTAGCGGGAGAGGTCAATGAGCAGTTCTTC. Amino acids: CASSPRLAGEVNEQFF.

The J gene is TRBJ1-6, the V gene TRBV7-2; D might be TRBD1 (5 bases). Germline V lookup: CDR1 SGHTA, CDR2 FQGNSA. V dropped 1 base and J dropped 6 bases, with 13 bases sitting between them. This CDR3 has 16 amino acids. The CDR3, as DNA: TGTGCCAGCAGCTTAGTCGGGGGGACGGGTAATTCACCCCTCCACTTT. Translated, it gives CASSLVGGTGNSPLHF.

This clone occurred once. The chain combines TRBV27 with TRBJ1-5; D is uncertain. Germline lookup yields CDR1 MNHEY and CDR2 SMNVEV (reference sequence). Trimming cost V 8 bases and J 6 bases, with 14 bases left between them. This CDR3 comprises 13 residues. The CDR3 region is CASSKALRQPQHF. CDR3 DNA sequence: TGTGCCAGCTCGAAGGCCCTGCGTCAGCCCCAGCATTTT.

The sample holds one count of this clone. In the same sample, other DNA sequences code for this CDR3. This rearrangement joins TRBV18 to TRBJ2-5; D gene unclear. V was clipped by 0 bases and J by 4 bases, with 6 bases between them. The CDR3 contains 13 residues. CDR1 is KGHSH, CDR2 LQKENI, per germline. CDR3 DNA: TGTGCCAGCTCACCACCGGGCGGAGAGACCCAGTACTTC. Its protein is CASSPPGGETQYF. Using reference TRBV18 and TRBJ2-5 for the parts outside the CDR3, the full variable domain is NAGVMQNPRHLVRRRGQEARLRCSPMKGHSHVYWYRQLPEEGLKFMVYLQKENIIDESGMPKERFSAEFPKEGPSILRIQQVVRGDSAAYFCASSPPGGETQYFGPGTRLLVL.

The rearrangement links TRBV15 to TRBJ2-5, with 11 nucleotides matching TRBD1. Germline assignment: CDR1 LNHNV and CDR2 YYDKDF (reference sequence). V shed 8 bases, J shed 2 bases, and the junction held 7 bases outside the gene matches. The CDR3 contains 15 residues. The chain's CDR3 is CATRGGQGEQETQYF. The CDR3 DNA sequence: TGTGCCACCCGGGGGGGACAGGGGGAACAAGAGACCCAGTACTTC.

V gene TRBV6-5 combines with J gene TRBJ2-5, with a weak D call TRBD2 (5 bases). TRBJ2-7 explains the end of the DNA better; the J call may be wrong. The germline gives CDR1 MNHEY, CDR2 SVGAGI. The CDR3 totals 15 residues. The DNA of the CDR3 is TGTGCCAGCAGTTACTCCCGGTCCGGGGCCTACGAGCAGTACTTC. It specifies CASSYSRSGAYEQYF.

The CDR3 sequence: CASSFRQGRWETQYF. CDR3 in DNA: TGTGCCAGCAGCTTTCGGCAGGGGAGGTGGGAGACCCAGTACTTC. The chain combines TRBV7-8 with TRBJ2-5; D may be TRBD1 or TRBD2 (6 bases each). Germline CDR1 SGHVS, CDR2 FQNEAQ. Trimming shortened V by 3 bases and J by 5 bases, and 16 bases separated the two germline ends. CDR3 length: 15 residues. Full variable domain (outside the CDR3, taken from reference TRBV7-8 and TRBJ2-5): GAGVSQSPRYKVAKRGQDVALRCDPISGHVSLFWYQQALGQGPEFLTYFQNEAQLDKSGLPSDRFFAERPEGSVSTLKIQRTQQEDSAVYLCASSFRQGRWETQYFGPGTRLLVL.

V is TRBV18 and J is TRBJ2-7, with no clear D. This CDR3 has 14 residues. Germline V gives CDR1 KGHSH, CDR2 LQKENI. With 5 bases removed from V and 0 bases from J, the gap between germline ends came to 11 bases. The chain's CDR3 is CASSEQKASYEQYF. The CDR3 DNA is TGTGCCAGCTCAGAACAAAAGGCCTCCTACGAGCAGTACTTC.

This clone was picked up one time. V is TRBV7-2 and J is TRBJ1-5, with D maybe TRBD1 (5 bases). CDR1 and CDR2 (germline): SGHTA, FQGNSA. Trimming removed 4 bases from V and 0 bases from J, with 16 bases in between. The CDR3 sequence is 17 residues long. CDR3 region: CASSSDGTVYSNQPQHF. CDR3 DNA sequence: TGTGCCAGCAGCTCGGACGGGACGGTTTATAGCAATCAGCCCCAGCATTTT.

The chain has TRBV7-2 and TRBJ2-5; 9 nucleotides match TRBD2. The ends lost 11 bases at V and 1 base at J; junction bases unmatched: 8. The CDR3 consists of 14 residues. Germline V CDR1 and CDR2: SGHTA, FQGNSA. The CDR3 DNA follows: TGTGCCTCGTGCGGGGGGGCGGGCCAAGAGACCCAGTACTTC. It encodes CASCGGAGQETQYF.

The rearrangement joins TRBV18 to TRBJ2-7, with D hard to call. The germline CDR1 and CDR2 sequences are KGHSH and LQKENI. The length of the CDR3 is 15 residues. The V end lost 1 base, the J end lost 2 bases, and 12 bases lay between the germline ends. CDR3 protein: CASSPQSSLTYEQYF. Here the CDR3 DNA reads TGTGCCAGCTCACCACAGTCTAGTCTCACCTACGAGCAGTACTTC.

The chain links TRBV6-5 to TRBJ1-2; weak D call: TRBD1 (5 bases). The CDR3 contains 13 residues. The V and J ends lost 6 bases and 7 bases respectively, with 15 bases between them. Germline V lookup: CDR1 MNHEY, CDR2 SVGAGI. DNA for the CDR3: TGTGCCAGCAGCATCGACAGTTCGAGTGGCTACACCTTC. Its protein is CASSIDSSSGYTF.

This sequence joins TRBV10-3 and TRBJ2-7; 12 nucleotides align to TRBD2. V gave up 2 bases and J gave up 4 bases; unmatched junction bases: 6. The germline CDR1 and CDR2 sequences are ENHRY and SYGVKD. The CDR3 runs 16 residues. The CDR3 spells CAISEASGTSGYEQYF. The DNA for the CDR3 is TGTGCCATCAGTGAGGCTTCCGGGACTAGCGGGTACGAGCAGTACTTC.

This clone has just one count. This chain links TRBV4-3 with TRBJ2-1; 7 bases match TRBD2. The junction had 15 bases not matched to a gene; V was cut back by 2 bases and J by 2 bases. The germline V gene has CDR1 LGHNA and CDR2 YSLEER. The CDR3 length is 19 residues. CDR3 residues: CASSQRAGASSPPYNEQFF. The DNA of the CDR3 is TGCGCCAGCAGCCAAAGGGCGGGAGCTTCTTCCCCACCCTACAATGAGCAGTTCTTC.